This T cell receptor beta chain was captured by sequencing in a study of cytomegalovirus exposure and HLA in healthy donors (dated by TCRdb to 2015 to 2018). Some background on the complete study: In an earlier analysis of 587 of the donors, 276 Gb of sequence data and 117 million unique TCR beta sequences from about 190 million T cells were reported. An early release covering over 500 HLA-typed donors comprised about 300 gigabases of sequencing data and approximately 80 million unique TCR sequences. The genetic ancestry cluster associated with self-reported Caucasian donors included 81% of the roughly 400 genotyped donors. The study was designed to test whether signatures of past pathogen exposure could be identified by cataloging public T cell receptors. Using immunosequencing, the study profiled T cell repertoires from 666 subjects and related those repertoires to cytomegalovirus serostatus. Along with the roughly 710-subject first cohort, a separate validation cohort of over a hundred different subjects was used. To predict cytomegalovirus infection status, the study combined high-throughput TCR immunosequencing, statistical association of individual TCRs with disease status, and machine learning. To study patterns of TCR occurrence, a later analysis re-analyzed previously published TCR beta repertoires from 666 donors and added high-resolution HLA genotyping. The later analysis used no new phenotypic data to find candidate immune exposures, relying instead on TCR beta sequences and their occurrence across donors. To decide whether each TCR beta V gene segment behaved as functional or pseudogenic, an earlier analysis of some 540 of the donors relied on high-throughput TCR beta sequencing. Alongside the repertoire data, information on donor age, sex, ethnicity and CMV serostatus was compiled. In a later genetic analysis, genome-wide SNP genotypes for 398 of the 666 donors were used, and that subset was treated as a discovery cohort. Every repertoire in the discovery cohort had been generated on one and the same sequencing platform. Class I and class II HLA loci were covered by the typing at four-digit resolution. Typing coverage varied by locus: roughly 620-640 donors for A, B, C, DRB1 and DQB1; about 520 for DQA1; approximately 570 for DPA1; 400 to 480 for DPB1. Four to six DR-DQ haplotypes were handled as single units for association and clustering, since linkage in the cohort was strong. Among about 390 genotyped donors of the cohort, an average of about 240,000 unique TCR beta nucleotide sequences were sequenced per donor, around 20% of them non-productive. The research as a whole found: Strong co-occurrence of HLA alleles, especially DR and DQ, made assigning TCR associations to individual alleles difficult. According to a later genetic analysis, donors in an Asian-associated ancestry cluster had fewer N-insertions in productive TCRs than the approximately 700-donor mean. Linkage disequilibrium might explain the correlated functional status among segregating V segments, but an unknown experimental factor could not be excluded. Sequencing depth was assumed to be roughly uniform across donors in the presence/absence analyses, though that assumption may not hold. At a false discovery rate of 0.05, a later analysis linked around 17,000 TCR beta sequences to specific HLA alleles. Most TCR sequences were seen in very few donors, while some public TCRs were found in many individuals. The authors suggested that the approach could potentially be extended to other disease states and immunological phenotypes. Because some donors lacked HLA typing at each locus, the association tests relied only on the typed subset. Because the 87-base-pair reads could not distinguish some IMGT-functional V segments, including TRBV6-2 and TRBV6-3, those segments were excluded. The only immune exposure information available for the cohort was CMV serostatus. Because counts were too low, seventeen rarely observed V segments, including chromosome 9 orphons, were excluded from the earlier analysis of roughly 580 of the donors. In this cohort, only TCR beta chains were sequenced, and detectable features were limited by the absence of alpha or paired-chain data. In a later analysis, TCR association rates were found to vary across HLA loci, with the most associated TCRs seen for DRB1 alleles and the fewest for HLA-C alleles. Compared with equally common non-associated chains, HLA-associated TCR beta chains in a later analysis were more clonally expanded and had lower generation probabilities. Broadly in line with IMGT annotations, most TCR beta V segments showed up in productive rearrangements about 87% or about 30% of the time in an earlier analysis of around 600 of the donors. The classifier was reported to diagnose cytomegalovirus status with high specificity and sensitivity in both the original cohort and the validation cohort. Several of the top co-occurrence clusters appeared to be linked to parvovirus B19, influenza, CMV and Epstein-Barr virus, according to a later analysis. A few of the identified cytomegalovirus-associated TCR beta chains were confirmed in vitro to be specific for cytomegalovirus antigens. In the study, 150 to 200 TCR beta chains were listed as associated with cytomegalovirus. A further reported finding was that TCR beta sequences accurately predicted the HLA-A and HLA-B alleles for most subjects in the first cohort. A cluster of highly shared sequence variants was judged likely to represent a technical artifact of the sequencing pipeline. A later analysis found that most CMV-associated TCR beta chains appeared HLA-restricted, with HLA associations seemingly driven largely by CMV exposure. A later genetic analysis associated a missense DCLRE1C variant with V-gene and J-gene trimming of TCR beta chains, and an independent cohort replicated the association.

The cohort comprised fewer than 750 healthy bone marrow donors. Cohort members were all nominally healthy when sampled, although unrecorded immune exposures were likely present. The donor was CMV seronegative and was included in the group of several hundred seronegative cohort members. Each donor provided a peripheral blood sample, and peripheral blood mononuclear cells were used for TCR beta sequencing. The Qiagen DNeasy Blood Extraction Kit was used to extract genomic DNA from the blood cell samples. Worth noting for this clone: Its antigen is unknown. No qualities accompany the bases; no much larger clone lies one base away.

The library was obtained by the immunoSEQ multiplex PCR assay. The multiplex PCR relied on a mix of 60 forward primers for TCR Vbeta segments and 13 reverse primers for TCR Jbeta segments. A multiplex PCR assay on genomic DNA amplified the CDR3 region of rearranged TCR beta genes. The amplified TCR beta libraries were sequenced on the Illumina HiSeq System as 87-base-pair reads. The paper's processing steps were these. Across the 500 to 750 repertoires, a later analysis counted about 81 million unique TCR beta chains, some 11 million of which were shared by at least two donors. A nearest-neighbor algorithm error-corrected the raw reads and collapsed the reads into unique sequences, merging closely related sequences to remove PCR and sequencing errors. Alignment of CDR3 sequences to IMGT reference sequences was used to assign V, D and J gene segments. For a sequence to be retained, a match of at least six nucleotides was required to both a V gene segment and a J gene segment. A rearrangement was called productive if the CDR3 had no stop codons and remained in frame with V and J, and every other rearrangement was called non-productive. CDR3 was defined by IMGT convention, running from the second conserved V-encoded cysteine to the conserved J-encoded phenylalanine. Sequences without an unambiguous match to a single V gene segment were excluded from the earlier analysis of several hundred of the donors. In an earlier analysis of more than 500 of the donors, a V segment was called functional when productive rearrangements were above 56.7%, and segregating when the standard deviation between donors exceeded 5%. To diagnose cytomegalovirus status from the catalog of TCR beta chain sequences, a statistical classification framework was built. In a later analysis, TCR nucleotide sequences were compared against IMGT/GENE-DB human TR gene sequences so that V and J genes could be assigned. In a later analysis, CDR3 sequences and most-parsimonious VDJ recombination scenarios were assigned using the TCRdist pipeline. In a later analysis, each TCR beta chain was defined by its CDR3 amino acid sequence together with its V-gene family, and reads without a unique V-gene family were excluded. To address suspected cross-contamination and a sequencing artifact, a later analysis removed over 500 highly shared, low-generation-probability nucleotide sequences. A later analysis calculated a clonal expansion index for each public chain from normalized within-repertoire ranks of inferred template counts. Generation probabilities in a later analysis came from a VDJ recombination model fitted to out-of-frame rearrangements, and those results were checked against IGoR. Hypergeometric tests were used in a later analysis to score TCR-TCR, TCR-HLA and TCR-CMV co-occurrence, with a repertoire-size bias correction applied to the TCR pairs. To estimate false discovery rates, a later analysis permuted the HLA or CMV assignments 20 times. In a later analysis, co-occurring TCRs were grouped with DBSCAN, and TCRdist sequence similarity was added when clustering was performed within HLA-allele-positive subsets. Repertoires with fewer than 30,000 or more than 120,000 public chains, plus five repertoires with anomalous nucleotide sharing, were excluded from co-occurrence clustering. As stored in TCRdb, this immuneACCESS dataset retains in-frame rearrangements with V and J assigned. A fraction of the clones does not appear; measured against another copy, unresolved V genes explain less than half of the discrepancy, and the remainder lacks a known reason. V, J and clone size are those of that table, while D and trimming were read from the DNA. Within this sample are about 160,000 clones, with roughly four fifths of them counted one time only. The ten top clones hold around 3.1% of the sample.

From a lookup of the germline V gene, CDR1 and CDR2 are SGHRS and YFSETQ. From V the trimming removes 3 bases and from J it removes 2 bases, while the gene matches leave 4 bases of the junction unaccounted for. The CDR3 contains 16 residues, cysteine and phenylalanine counted. The read is trimmed to its CDR3 DNA, 48 bases read in frame from base 1. Sequencing was carried out using PBMCs. The chain was built from TRBV5-1 and TRBJ1-4; TRBD1 agrees with 10 junctional bases. The clonotype was recovered from a woman between 40 and 55 years old in good health and CMV-seronegative. The CDR3 loop reads CASSSPTGGTNEKLFF. The DNA reads TGCGCCAGCAGCTCTCCGACAGGGGGCACTAATGAAAAACTGTTTTTT.